A selection of T cell receptor beta chains follows, all from one sample in a study of cytomegalovirus exposure and HLA in healthy donors. Profiled with immunoSEQ multiplex PCR; TCRdb holds only in-frame clones, not every one. The repertoire holds 150,000 to 200,000 clones, with 85% to 90% as singletons. Sequencing was performed on PBMCs. The source is a woman younger than 30 in good health and CMV-seropositive. CDR3s leave out the opening cysteine and the closing phenylalanine or tryptophan. Each record gives: V gene, CDR3 length, CDR3 protein.

v_call: TRBV9; cdr3_length: 13; cdr3_aa: ASSVEGSGRDEQF
v_call: TRBV11-3; cdr3_length: 13; cdr3_aa: ASSLGTSRGDTQY
v_call: TRBV28; cdr3_length: 13; cdr3_aa: ASSRGFYNPYEQY
v_call: TRBV7-9; cdr3_length: 9; cdr3_aa: AGGSPFEQY
v_call: TRBV7-9; cdr3_length: 12; cdr3_aa: ASSSLTGRTEAF
v_call: TRBV29-1; cdr3_length: 10; cdr3_aa: SVREVNYGYT
v_call: TRBV7-9; cdr3_length: 12; cdr3_aa: ASTRDIRREKLF
v_call: TRBV7-3; cdr3_length: 15; cdr3_aa: ASSLKLTGLSYNEQF
v_call: TRBV14; cdr3_length: 12; cdr3_aa: ASSQGLAFVEQY
v_call: TRBV6-4; cdr3_length: 11; cdr3_aa: ASSLTWASAQY
v_call: TRBV19; cdr3_length: 14; cdr3_aa: ASSIGSFLAKNIQY
v_call: TRBV7-2; cdr3_length: 12; cdr3_aa: ASSLRPGGETQY
v_call: TRBV2; cdr3_length: 14; cdr3_aa: ASSSTTTRRVETQY
v_call: TRBV27; cdr3_length: 12; cdr3_aa: ASSQGGRLSEQY
v_call: TRBV27; cdr3_length: 12; cdr3_aa: ASSLGAGVREQY
v_call: TRBV29-1; cdr3_length: 10; cdr3_aa: SVEARAHGYT
v_call: TRBV2; cdr3_length: 14; cdr3_aa: ASSLGGTKGTDTQY
v_call: TRBV19; cdr3_length: 14; cdr3_aa: ASSTWTSNQVDEQY
v_call: TRBV27; cdr3_length: 14; cdr3_aa: ASSLLTAQRSDTQY
v_call: TRBV18; cdr3_length: 14; cdr3_aa: ASSPPDRSGTYEQY
v_call: TRBV19; cdr3_length: 15; cdr3_aa: ASSIDRRTSVYYEQY
v_call: TRBV6-1; cdr3_length: 13; cdr3_aa: ASSELAGGPETQY
v_call: TRBV5-1; cdr3_length: 12; cdr3_aa: ASSSSSGDYGYT
v_call: TRBV28; cdr3_length: 13; cdr3_aa: ASSFFIGSTDTQY
v_call: TRBV18; cdr3_length: 12; cdr3_aa: ASSPNRASYEQY
v_call: TRBV7-2; cdr3_length: 12; cdr3_aa: ASGPRQGGETQY
v_call: TRBV10-3; cdr3_length: 12; cdr3_aa: AISSGQGTYEQY
v_call: TRBV7-2; cdr3_length: 13; cdr3_aa: ASSPRAGSTDTQY
v_call: TRBV28; cdr3_length: 10; cdr3_aa: ASNQGQETQY
v_call: TRBV7-3; cdr3_length: 11; cdr3_aa: ASSLLASHEQY
v_call: TRBV5-4; cdr3_length: 14; cdr3_aa: ASSLAWGEGVYEQY
v_call: TRBV29-1; cdr3_length: 12; cdr3_aa: SVRSGGVDQPQH
v_call: TRBV4-2; cdr3_length: 14; cdr3_aa: ASSLTPMGLNTEAF
v_call: TRBV19; cdr3_length: 11; cdr3_aa: ATKDRVNTEAF
v_call: TRBV9; cdr3_length: 11; cdr3_aa: ASSVVPLDTQY
v_call: TRBV7-9; cdr3_length: 15; cdr3_aa: ASSSGGRLPIFETQY
v_call: TRBV30; cdr3_length: 10; cdr3_aa: ACRDRANEQY
v_call: TRBV7-3; cdr3_length: 13; cdr3_aa: ASSSRDRPYNEQF
v_call: TRBV9; cdr3_length: 14; cdr3_aa: ASSARLAVSTDTQY
v_call: TRBV7-3; cdr3_length: 15; cdr3_aa: ASSFYSGLRPNNEQF
v_call: TRBV7-2; cdr3_length: 13; cdr3_aa: ASSSTRDFPYEQY
v_call: TRBV18; cdr3_length: 15; cdr3_aa: ASSPPGLAGGATEQY
v_call: TRBV28; cdr3_length: 11; cdr3_aa: ASSLSREETQY
v_call: TRBV5-4; cdr3_length: 12; cdr3_aa: ASRFLDGVDTQY
v_call: TRBV15; cdr3_length: 14; cdr3_aa: ATSRNDRGLGNEQF
v_call: TRBV27; cdr3_length: 12; cdr3_aa: ASRPGLHNEKLF
v_call: TRBV18; cdr3_length: 13; cdr3_aa: ASSPIAGHTGELF
v_call: TRBV7-9; cdr3_length: 14; cdr3_aa: ASSPADRPNTGELF
v_call: TRBV14; cdr3_length: 12; cdr3_aa: ASSQDMNTGELF
v_call: TRBV5-1; cdr3_length: 11; cdr3_aa: ASSFEGSDTQY
v_call: TRBV2; cdr3_length: 12; cdr3_aa: ASSGRQVNTEAF
v_call: TRBV6-4; cdr3_length: 13; cdr3_aa: ASSEDSSGANVLT
v_call: TRBV28; cdr3_length: 13; cdr3_aa: ASSTGQATNEKLF
v_call: TRBV7-3; cdr3_length: 8; cdr3_aa: ASSLPEAF
v_call: TRBV7-2; cdr3_length: 12; cdr3_aa: ASSLASYTDTQY
v_call: TRBV10-3; cdr3_length: 14; cdr3_aa: AISGSGHRGGETQY